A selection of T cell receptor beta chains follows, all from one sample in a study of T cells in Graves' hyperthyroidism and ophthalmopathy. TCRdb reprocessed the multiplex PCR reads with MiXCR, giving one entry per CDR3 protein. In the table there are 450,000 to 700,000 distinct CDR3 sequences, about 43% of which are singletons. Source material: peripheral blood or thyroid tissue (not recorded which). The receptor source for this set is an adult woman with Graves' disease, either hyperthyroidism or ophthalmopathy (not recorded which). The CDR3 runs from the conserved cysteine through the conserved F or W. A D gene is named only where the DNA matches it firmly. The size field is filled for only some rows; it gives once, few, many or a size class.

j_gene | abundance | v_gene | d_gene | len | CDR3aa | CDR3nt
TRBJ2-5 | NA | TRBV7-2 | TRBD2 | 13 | CASGGLAEETQYF | TGTGCCAGCGGAGGACTAGCAGAAGAGACCCAGTACTTC
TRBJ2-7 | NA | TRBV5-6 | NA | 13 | CASEAQGQYEQYF | TGTGCCAGCGAAGCTCAGGGGCAGTACGAGCAGTACTTC
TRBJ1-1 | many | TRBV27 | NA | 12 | CASSLVRAEAFF | TGTGCCAGCAGTTTAGTGAGGGCTGAAGCTTTCTTT
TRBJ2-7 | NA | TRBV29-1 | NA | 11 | CSVEHSYEQYF | TGCAGCGTTGAGCACAGCTACGAGCAGTACTTC
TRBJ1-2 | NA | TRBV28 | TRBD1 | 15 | CASSSTGAGLGGYTF | TGTGCCAGCAGTTCGACAGGGGCGGGTTTAGGTGGCTACACCTTC
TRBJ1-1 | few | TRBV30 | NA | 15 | CARSTGFWWDTEAFF | TGTGCCAGAAGCACAGGGTTTTGGTGGGACACTGAAGCTTTCTTT
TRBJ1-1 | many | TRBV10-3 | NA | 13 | CAISDRENTEAFF | TGTGCCATCAGTGATAGAGAGAACACTGAAGCTTTCTTT
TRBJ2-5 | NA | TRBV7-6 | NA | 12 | CASSQEGEAQYF | TGTGCCAGCAGCCAGGAGGGGGAGGCCCAGTACTTC
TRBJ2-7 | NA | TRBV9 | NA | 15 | CASSLDSGTSYEQYF | TGTGCCAGCAGCCTGGATAGCGGAACTTCCTACGAGCAGTACTTC
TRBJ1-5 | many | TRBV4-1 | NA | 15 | CASSQERGSNQPQHF | TGCGCCAGCAGCCAAGAACGCGGTTCAAATCAGCCCCAGCATTTT
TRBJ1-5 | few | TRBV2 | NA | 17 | CASSLSGRQITLQPQHF | TGTGCCAGCAGTTTAAGCGGGAGACAGATTACCCTTCAGCCCCAGCATTTT
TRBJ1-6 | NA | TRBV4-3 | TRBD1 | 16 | CASSQDTGTAGSPLHF | TGCGCCAGCAGCCAAGATACAGGGACAGCCGGTTCACCCCTCCACTTT
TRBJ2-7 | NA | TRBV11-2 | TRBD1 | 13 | CASSMGQSDEQYF | TGTGCCAGCAGCATGGGACAGTCGGACGAGCAGTACTTC
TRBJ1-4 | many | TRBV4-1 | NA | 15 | CASSPRAGINEKLFF | TGCGCCAGCAGCCCCCGGGCAGGGATCAATGAAAAACTGTTTTTT
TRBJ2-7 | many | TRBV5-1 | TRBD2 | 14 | CASSLMTSSHEQYF | TGCGCCAGCAGCCTAATGACTAGCAGCCACGAGCAGTACTTC
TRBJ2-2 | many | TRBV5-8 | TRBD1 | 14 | CASSLPTGFVELFF | TGTGCCAGCAGCTTGCCGACAGGGTTTGTGGAGCTGTTTTTT
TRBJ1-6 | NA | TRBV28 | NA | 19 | CASSLSGFYPSSYNSPLHF | TGTGCCAGCAGTTTATCAGGGTTCTACCCGAGCTCCTATAATTCACCCCTCCACTTT
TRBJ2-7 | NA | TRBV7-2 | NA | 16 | CASSPGLLWGYYEQYF | TGTGCCAGCAGTCCGGGACTTCTATGGGGCTACTACGAGCAGTACTTC
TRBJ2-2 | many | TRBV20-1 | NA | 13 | CSARDWGTGELFF | TGCAGTGCAAGGGACTGGGGCACCGGGGAGCTGTTTTTT
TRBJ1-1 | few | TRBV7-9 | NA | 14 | CASSSSDSYTEAFF | TGTGCCAGCAGCTCGTCAGACAGTTACACTGAAGCTTTCTTT
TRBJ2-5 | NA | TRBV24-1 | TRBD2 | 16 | CATSDLVGAGGETQYF | TGTGCCACCAGTGATTTGGTGGGGGCGGGAGGAGAGACCCAGTACTTC
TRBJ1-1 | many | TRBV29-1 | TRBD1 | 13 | CSVTGVPYTEAFF | TGCAGCGTCACAGGGGTCCCTTACACTGAAGCTTTCTTT
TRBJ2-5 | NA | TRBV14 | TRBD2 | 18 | CASSQPDVRLAGQETQYF | TGTGCCAGCAGCCAACCGGACGTACGACTAGCGGGACAAGAGACCCAGTACTTC
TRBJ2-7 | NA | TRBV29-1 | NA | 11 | CSVVLSYEQYF | TGCAGCGTTGTTCTTTCCTACGAGCAGTACTTC
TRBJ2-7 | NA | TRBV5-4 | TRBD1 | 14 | CASSLPGQLYEQYF | TGTGCCAGCAGCTTACCGGGACAGTTATACGAGCAGTACTTC
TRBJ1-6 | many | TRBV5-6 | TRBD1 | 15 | CASSPWTGDNSPLHF | TGTGCCAGCAGCCCATGGACAGGGGACAATTCACCCCTCCACTTT
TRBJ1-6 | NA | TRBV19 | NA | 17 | CASSRAPTGIADSPLHF | TGTGCCAGTAGTAGAGCACCAACAGGGATAGCTGATTCGCCCCTCCACTTT
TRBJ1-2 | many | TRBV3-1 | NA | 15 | CASSQPTGANYGYTF | TGTGCCAGCAGCCAACCGACAGGAGCTAACTATGGCTACACCTTC
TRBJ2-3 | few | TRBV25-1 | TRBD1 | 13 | CASRGQGSDTQYF | TGTGCCAGCCGAGGACAGGGGTCAGATACGCAGTATTTT
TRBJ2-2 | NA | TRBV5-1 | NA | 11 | CASGVTGELFF | TGCGCCAGTGGCGTGACCGGGGAGCTGTTTTTT
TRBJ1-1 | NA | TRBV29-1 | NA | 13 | CSVKTGTNTEAFF | TGCAGCGTAAAGACAGGAACGAACACTGAAGCTTTCTTT
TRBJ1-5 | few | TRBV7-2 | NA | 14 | CVSSPYYSNQPQHF | TGTGTCAGCAGCCCCTACTATAGCAATCAGCCCCAGCATTTT
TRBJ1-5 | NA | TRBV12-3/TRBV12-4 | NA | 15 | CASSPDGRVNQPQHF | TGTGCCAGCAGTCCCGACGGCAGGGTCAATCAGCCCCAGCATTTT
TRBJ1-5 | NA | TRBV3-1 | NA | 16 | CASSQSVLQGGQPQHF | TGTGCCAGCAGCCAATCGGTTCTTCAGGGCGGACAGCCCCAGCATTTT
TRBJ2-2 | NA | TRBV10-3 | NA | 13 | CAPGEGNTGELFF | TGTGCCCCCGGAGAGGGTAACACCGGGGAGCTGTTTTTT
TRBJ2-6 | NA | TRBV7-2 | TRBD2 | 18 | CASSQGTSGSTGANVLTF | TGTGCCAGCAGCCAAGGGACTAGCGGGAGTACTGGGGCCAACGTCCTGACTTTC
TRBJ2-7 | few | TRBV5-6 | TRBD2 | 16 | CASSLKSGRLGYEQYF | TGTGCCAGCAGCTTGAAGAGCGGGAGGCTCGGTTACGAGCAGTACTTC
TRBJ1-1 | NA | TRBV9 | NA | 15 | CASSVVGALSTEAFF | TGTGCCAGCAGCGTGGTGGGGGCATTGAGCACTGAAGCTTTCTTT
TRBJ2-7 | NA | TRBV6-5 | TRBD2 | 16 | CASSYGLASVGYEQYF | TGTGCCAGCAGTTACGGACTAGCGAGTGTGGGCTACGAGCAGTACTTC
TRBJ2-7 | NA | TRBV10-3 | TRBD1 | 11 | CASSPGQEWYF | TGTGCCAGCAGTCCTGGACAGGAATGGTACTTC
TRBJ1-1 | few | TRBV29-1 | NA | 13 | CSVAGQPNTEAFF | TGCAGCGTTGCAGGGCAGCCGAACACTGAAGCTTTCTTT
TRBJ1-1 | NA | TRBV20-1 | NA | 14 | CSAREGGSATEAFF | TGCAGTGCTAGAGAGGGGGGGTCGGCGACTGAAGCTTTCTTT
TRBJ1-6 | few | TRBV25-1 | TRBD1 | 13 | CASIGTGPSPLHF | TGTGCCAGCATTGGGACAGGTCCCTCACCCCTCCACTTT
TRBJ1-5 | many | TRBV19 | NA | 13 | CASSRAYNQPQHF | TGTGCCAGTAGTAGGGCCTACAATCAGCCCCAGCATTTT
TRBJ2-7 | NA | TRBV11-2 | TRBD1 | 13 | CASSEDRGYEQYF | TGTGCTAGCTCAGAAGACAGGGGCTACGAGCAGTACTTC
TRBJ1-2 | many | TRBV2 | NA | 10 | CASRSGEDTF | TGTGCCAGCAGATCTGGGGAGGACACCTTC
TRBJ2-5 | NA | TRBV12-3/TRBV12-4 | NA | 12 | CASSWDINTQYF | TGTGCCAGCAGCTGGGACATCAACACCCAGTACTTC
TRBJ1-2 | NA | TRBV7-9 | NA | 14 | CASSAGGENYGYTF | TGTGCCAGCAGCGCCGGGGGCGAGAACTATGGCTACACCTTC
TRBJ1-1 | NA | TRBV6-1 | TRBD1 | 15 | CASSAGTGLRTEAFF | TGTGCCAGCAGCGCCGGGACAGGGTTGCGCACTGAAGCTTTCTTT
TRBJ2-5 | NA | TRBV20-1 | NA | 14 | CSATPPVTGETQYF | TGCAGTGCTACTCCCCCAGTAACGGGAGAGACCCAGTACTTC
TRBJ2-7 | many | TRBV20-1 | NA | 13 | CSAFGVKNYEQYF | TGCAGTGCTTTCGGGGTAAAGAACTACGAGCAGTACTTC